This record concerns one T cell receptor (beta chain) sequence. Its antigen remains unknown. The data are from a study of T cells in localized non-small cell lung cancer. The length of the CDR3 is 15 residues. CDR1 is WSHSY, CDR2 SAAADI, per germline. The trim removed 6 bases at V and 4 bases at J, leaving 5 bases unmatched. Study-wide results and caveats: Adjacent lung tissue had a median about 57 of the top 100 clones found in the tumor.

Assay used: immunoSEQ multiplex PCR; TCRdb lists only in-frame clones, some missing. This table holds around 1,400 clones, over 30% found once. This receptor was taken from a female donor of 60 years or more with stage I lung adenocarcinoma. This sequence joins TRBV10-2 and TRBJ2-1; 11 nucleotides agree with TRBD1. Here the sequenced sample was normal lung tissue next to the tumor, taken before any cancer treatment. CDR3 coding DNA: TGCGCCAGCAGGGGGGACAGGGGGGCATACAATGAGCAGTTCTTC. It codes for CASRGDRGAYNEQFF.